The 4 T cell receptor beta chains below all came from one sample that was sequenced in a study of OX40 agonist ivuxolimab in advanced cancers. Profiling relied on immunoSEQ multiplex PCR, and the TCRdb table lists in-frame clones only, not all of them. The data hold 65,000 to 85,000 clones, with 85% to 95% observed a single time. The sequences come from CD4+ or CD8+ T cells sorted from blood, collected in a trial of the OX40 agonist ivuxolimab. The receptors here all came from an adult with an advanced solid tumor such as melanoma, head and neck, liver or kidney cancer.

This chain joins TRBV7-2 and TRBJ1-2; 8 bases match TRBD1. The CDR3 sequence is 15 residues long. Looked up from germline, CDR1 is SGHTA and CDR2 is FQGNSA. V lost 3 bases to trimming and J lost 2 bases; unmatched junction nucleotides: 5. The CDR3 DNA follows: TGTGCCAGCAGCTTGAAGACAGGGGTAAACTATGGCTACACCTTC. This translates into CASSLKTGVNYGYTF.

The CDR3 nucleotides are TGTGCCAGCAGCGTAGGTGGGACGACAGATACGCAGTATTTT. Its protein is CASSVGGTTDTQYF. The rearrangement links TRBV9 to TRBJ2-3; D possibly matches TRBD1 or TRBD2 (5 bases each). Trimming removed 0 bases from V and 3 bases from J, with 8 bases in between. This CDR3 region has 14 residues. Germline CDR1 SGDLS, CDR2 YYNGEE. Full variable domain (rest looked up from reference TRBV9 and TRBJ2-3): DSGVTQTPKHLITATGQRVTLRCSPRSGDLSVYWYQQSLDQGLQFLIQYYNGEERAKGNILERFSAQQFPDLHSELNLSSLELGDSALYFCASSVGGTTDTQYFGPGTRLTVL.

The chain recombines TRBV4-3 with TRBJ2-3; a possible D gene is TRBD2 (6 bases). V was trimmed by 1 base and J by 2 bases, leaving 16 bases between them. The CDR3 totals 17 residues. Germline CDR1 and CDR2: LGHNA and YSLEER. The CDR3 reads CASSQAYLSGYTDTQYF. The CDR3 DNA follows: TGCGCCAGCAGCCAAGCCTACCTTAGCGGCTACACAGATACGCAGTATTTT.

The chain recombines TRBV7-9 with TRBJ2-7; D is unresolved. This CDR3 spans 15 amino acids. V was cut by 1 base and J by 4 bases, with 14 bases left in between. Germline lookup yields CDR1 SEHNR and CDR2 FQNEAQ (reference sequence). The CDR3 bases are TGTGCCAGCAGCTTAGGGCCGACGGGTGGATACGAGCAGTACTTC. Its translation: CASSLGPTGGYEQYF.